This T cell receptor (beta chain) emerged from a study of cytomegalovirus exposure and HLA in healthy donors. 13 Jbeta primers and 60 Vbeta primers were used for the PCR. Method: immunoSEQ multiplex PCR; TCRdb's copy keeps in-frame clones and lacks some. This sample has around 180,000 clones; roughly 82% occur once, and the top ten carry approximately 1.2%. Worth noting for this clone: The antigen is not known.

This CDR3 has 16 amino acids. The germline V gene has CDR1 MGHDK and CDR2 SYGVNS. V was cut by 3 bases and J by 5 bases, with 19 bases left in between. Study conclusions and caveats: Cytomegalovirus status was reportedly diagnosed by the classifier with high specificity and sensitivity.

Sequenced input: PBMCs. This TCR was sampled from a girl aged 2-10 years in good health and CMV-seropositive. The chain is built from TRBV25-1 and TRBJ2-5, with D maybe TRBD1 (6 bases). In DNA form, the CDR3 reads TGTGCCAGCAGTGATTCGTTTACAGGGTCTTCTGAGACCCAGTACTTC. Translation gives CASSDSFTGSSETQYF. Full variable domain (rest looked up from reference TRBV25-1 and TRBJ2-5): EADIYQTPRYLVIGTGKKITLECSQTMGHDKMYWYQQDPGMELHLIHYSYGVNSTEKGDLSSESTVSRIRTEHFPLTLESARPSHTSQYLCASSDSFTGSSETQYFGPGTRLLVL.